This TCR beta chain originates from a study of cytotoxic CD8 clonotypes in ibrutinib-treated CLL. Sequencing used immunoSEQ multiplex PCR; TCRdb keeps in-frame clones, though not all of them. The sample lists 250,000 to 350,000 clones; 76% were seen once. This clone came up a few times. No antigen is known for it. Trimming removed 5 bases at V and 10 bases at J, with 18 bases between. The germline gives CDR1 MNHNS, CDR2 SASEGT. This CDR3 has 15 residues. Overall study results and limits: Baseline levels of clonality went above those of age-matched healthy donors and moved with circulating CD8+ T-cell counts. Progressing and sustained-remission patients had different sampling times. Whereas clonality rose at ibrutinib response, it declined toward baseline at progression.

Sample: PBMCs, taken at disease progression, from a patient treated with ibrutinib. This chain joins TRBV6-1 and TRBJ1-6, with D maybe TRBD1 (5 bases). This receptor was obtained from a human donor with chronic lymphocytic leukemia. DNA for the CDR3: TGTGCCAGCAGTCCCCGGGGCCTCGGTAGCTCACCCCTCCACTTT. It yields the protein CASSPRGLGSSPLHF.